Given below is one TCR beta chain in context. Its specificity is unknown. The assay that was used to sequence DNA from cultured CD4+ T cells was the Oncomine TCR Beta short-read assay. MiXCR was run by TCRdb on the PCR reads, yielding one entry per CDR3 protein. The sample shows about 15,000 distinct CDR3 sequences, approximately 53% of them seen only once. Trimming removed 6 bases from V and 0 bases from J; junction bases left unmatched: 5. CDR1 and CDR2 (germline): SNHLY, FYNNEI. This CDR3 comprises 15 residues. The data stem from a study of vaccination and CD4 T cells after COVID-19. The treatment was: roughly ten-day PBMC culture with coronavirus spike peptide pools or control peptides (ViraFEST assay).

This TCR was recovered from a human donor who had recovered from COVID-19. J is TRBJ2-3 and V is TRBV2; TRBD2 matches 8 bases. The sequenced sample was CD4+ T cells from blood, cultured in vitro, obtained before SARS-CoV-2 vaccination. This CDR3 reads CASRGTSGSTDTQYF. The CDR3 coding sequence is TGTGCCAGCAGAGGAACTAGCGGTAGCACAGATACGCAGTATTTT. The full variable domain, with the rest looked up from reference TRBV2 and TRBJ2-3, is EPEVTQTPSHQVTQMGQEVILRCVPISNHLYFYWYRQILGQKVEFLVSFYNNEISEKSEIFDDQFSVERPDGSNFTLKIRSTKLEDSAMYFCASRGTSGSTDTQYFGPGTRLTVL.